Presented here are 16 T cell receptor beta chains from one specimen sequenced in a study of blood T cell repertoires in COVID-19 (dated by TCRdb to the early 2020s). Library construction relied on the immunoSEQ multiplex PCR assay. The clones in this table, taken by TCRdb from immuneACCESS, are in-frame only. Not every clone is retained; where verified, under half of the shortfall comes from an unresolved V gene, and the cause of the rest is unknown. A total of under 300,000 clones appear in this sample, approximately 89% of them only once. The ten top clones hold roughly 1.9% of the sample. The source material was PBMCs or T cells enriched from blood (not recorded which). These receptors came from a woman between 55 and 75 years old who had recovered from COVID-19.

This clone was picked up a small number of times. For the CDR3, the DNA is TGTGCCAGCGCCGCCCCCACAGGCTACTCTGGGGCCAACGTCCTGACTTTC. It specifies CASAAPTGYSGANVLTF. The genes are TRBV28 and TRBJ2-6, with a possible D match to TRBD1 (5 bases). Germline CDR1 is MDHEN and CDR2 is SYDVKM. Between the trimmed V and J ends, which lost 8 bases and 0 bases, there was a span of 17 bases. This CDR3 contains 17 residues.

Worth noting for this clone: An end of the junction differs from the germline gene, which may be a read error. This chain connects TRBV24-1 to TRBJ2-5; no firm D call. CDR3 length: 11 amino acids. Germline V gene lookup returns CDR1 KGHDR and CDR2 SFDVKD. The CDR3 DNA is TGCGCCACTGGGCAACAAGAGACCCAGTACTTC. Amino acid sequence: CATGQQETQYF.

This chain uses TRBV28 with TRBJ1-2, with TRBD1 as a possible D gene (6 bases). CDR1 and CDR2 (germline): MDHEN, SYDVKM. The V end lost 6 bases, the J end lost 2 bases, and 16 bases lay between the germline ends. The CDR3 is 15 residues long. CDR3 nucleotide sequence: TGTGCCAGCAGCCCTCCGATGGGGGCCAACTATGGCTACACCTTC. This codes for CASSPPMGANYGYTF.

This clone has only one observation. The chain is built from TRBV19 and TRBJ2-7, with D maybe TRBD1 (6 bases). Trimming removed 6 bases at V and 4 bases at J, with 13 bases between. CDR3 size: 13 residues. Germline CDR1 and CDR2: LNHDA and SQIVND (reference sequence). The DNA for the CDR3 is TGTGCCAGTAGGGCAGGGGCGAGGTACGAGCAGTACTTC. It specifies CASRAGARYEQYF.

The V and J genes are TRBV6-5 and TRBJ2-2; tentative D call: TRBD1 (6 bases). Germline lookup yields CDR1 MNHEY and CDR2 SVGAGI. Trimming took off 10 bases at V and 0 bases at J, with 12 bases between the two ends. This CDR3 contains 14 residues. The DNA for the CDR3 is TGTGCCACTAGAACAGGGCCGAACACCGGGGAGCTGTTTTTT. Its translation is CATRTGPNTGELFF.

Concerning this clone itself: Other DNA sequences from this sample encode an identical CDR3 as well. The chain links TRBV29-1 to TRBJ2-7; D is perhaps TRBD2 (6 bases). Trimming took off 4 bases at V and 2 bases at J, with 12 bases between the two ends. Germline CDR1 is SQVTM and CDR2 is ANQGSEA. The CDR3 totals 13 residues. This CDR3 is CSVARDRTYEQYF. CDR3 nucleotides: TGCAGCGTTGCGCGGGACCGAACCTACGAGCAGTACTTC.

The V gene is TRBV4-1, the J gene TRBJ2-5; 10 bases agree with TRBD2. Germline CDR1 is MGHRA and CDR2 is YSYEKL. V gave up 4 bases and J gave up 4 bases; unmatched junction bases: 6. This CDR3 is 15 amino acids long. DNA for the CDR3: TGCGCCAGCAGCCCGCTAGCGGGGGCCCGAGAGACCCAGTACTTC. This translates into CASSPLAGARETQYF.

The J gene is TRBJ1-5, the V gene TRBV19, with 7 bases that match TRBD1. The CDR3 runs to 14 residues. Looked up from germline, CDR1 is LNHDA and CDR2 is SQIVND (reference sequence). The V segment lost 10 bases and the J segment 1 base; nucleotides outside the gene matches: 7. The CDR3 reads CATLTGNSNQPQHF. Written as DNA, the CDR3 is TGTGCCACTTTGACAGGGAACAGCAATCAGCCCCAGCATTTT.

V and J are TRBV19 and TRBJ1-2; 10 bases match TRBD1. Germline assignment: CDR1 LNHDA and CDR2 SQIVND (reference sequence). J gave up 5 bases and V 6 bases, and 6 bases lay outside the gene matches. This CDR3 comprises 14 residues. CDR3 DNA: TGTGCCAGTAGCCATGGACAGGGGGTGTATGGCTACACCTTC. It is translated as CASSHGQGVYGYTF.

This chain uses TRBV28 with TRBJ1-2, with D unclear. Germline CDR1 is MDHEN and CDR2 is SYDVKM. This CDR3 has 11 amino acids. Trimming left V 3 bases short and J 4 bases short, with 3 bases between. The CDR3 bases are TGTGCCAGCAGTTTCCTCTATGGCTACACCTTC. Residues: CASSFLYGYTF.

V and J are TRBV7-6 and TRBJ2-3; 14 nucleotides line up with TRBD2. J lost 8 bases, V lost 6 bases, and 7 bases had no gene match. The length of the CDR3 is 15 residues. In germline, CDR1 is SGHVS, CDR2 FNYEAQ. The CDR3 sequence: CASSSTGTSGGTQYF. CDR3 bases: TGTGCCAGCAGTTCTACCGGGACTAGCGGGGGTACGCAGTATTTT.

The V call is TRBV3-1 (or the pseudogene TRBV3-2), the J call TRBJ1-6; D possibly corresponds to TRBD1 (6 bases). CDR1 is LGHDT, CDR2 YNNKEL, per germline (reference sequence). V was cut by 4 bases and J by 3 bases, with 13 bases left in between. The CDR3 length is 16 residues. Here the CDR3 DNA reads TGTGCCAGCAGCCCCCGGACAGAACACTATAATTCACCCCTCCACTTT. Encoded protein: CASSPRTEHYNSPLHF.

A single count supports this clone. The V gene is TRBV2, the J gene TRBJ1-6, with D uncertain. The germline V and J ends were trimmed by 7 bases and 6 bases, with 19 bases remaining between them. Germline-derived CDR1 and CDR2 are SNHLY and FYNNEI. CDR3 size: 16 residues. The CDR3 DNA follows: TGTGCCAGCATGAACATGGGGAGGTTGGGTAATTCACCCCTCCACTTT. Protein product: CASMNMGRLGNSPLHF.

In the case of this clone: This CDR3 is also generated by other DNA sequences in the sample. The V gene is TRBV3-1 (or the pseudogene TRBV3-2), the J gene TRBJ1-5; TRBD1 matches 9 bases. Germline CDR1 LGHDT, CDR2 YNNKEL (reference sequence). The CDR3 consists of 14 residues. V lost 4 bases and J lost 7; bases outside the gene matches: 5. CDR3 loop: CASSLGQGNQPQHF. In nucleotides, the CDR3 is TGTGCCAGCAGCCTCGGACAGGGGAACCAGCCCCAGCATTTT.

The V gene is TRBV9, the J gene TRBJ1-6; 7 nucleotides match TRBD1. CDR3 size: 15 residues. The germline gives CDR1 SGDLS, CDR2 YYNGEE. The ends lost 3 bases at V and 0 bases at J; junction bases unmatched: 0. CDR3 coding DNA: TGTGCCAGCAGCGCAGGGGGCTCCTATAATTCACCCCTCCACTTT. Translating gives CASSAGGSYNSPLHF.

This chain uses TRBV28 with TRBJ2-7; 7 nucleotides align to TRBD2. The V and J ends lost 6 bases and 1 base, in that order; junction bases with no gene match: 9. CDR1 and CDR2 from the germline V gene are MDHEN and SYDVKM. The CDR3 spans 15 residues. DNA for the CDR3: TGTGCCAGCAGCTCTAGCGGAGTCGATTCCTACGAGCAGTACTTC. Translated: CASSSSGVDSYEQYF.